This T cell receptor (beta chain) appears in the sequencing data of a study of radiotherapy plus CTLA-4 blockade in lung cancer. Study-wide background: Objective response was observed in around a sixth of patients, and disease control in roughly 31%. Study-wide findings and caveats: Peripheral blood showed expansion of tumor-derived TCR clones after radiotherapy and ipilimumab.

TCRdb's table, derived via immunoSEQ multiplex PCR, lists solely in-frame clones and lacks some. This sample carries around 55,000 clones, approximately 80% of them seen once, and the ten largest clones take more than 5.5%. With respect to this clone: Its target is unknown.

Germline values: CDR1 MDHEN, CDR2 SYDVKM. Trimming removed 3 bases from V and 0 bases from J, with 9 bases in between. The CDR3 runs 15 residues. The chain joins TRBV28 to TRBJ1-3; D remains ambiguous. Sequences were derived from peripheral blood, sampled from a patient treated with radiotherapy plus ipilimumab. This TCR derives from a human donor with non-small cell lung cancer whose response to radiotherapy plus ipilimumab could not be evaluated. CDR3 sequence (DNA): TGTGCCAGCAGTTTTGGCCGATACTCTGGAAACACCATATATTTT. Protein: CASSFGRYSGNTIYF.